This entry lists 3 T cell receptor beta chains sequenced from one sample in a study of blood T cell repertoires in COVID-19. Assay used: immunoSEQ multiplex PCR; TCRdb lists only in-frame clones, some missing. Found here are more than 95,000 clones, around 89% of them singletons; the top ten hold 7.6%. The specimen sequenced was peripheral blood. The receptor set was obtained from a man over 45 with acute or convalescent COVID-19.

This clone was seen just once. This chain connects TRBV19 to TRBJ2-7; weak D call: TRBD2 (7 bases). V was shortened by 7 bases and J by 6 bases, with 16 bases between the two germline ends. CDR1 is LNHDA, CDR2 SQIVND, per germline (reference sequence). The CDR3 consists of 13 residues. The CDR3 loop is CASKAQGRGEQYF. The CDR3 nucleotides are TGTGCCAGTAAAGCGCAGGGGAGGGGCGAGCAGTACTTC.

CDR3 sequence: CASSSRAGEQFF. The CDR3 DNA is TGTGCCAGCAGCAGTCGCGCAGGGGAGCAGTTCTTC. This sequence joins TRBV27 and TRBJ2-1; D is possibly TRBD1 (5 bases). V lost 6 bases and J 10 bases, leaving 13 bases between the germline ends. Germline V gene lookup returns CDR1 MNHEY and CDR2 SMNVEV (reference sequence). This CDR3 has 12 amino acids.

CDR3 in amino acids: CASRTGLEETQYF. The CDR3, as DNA: TGTGCCAGCAGGACGGGACTAGAAGAGACCCAGTACTTC. V gene TRBV3-1 (or the pseudogene TRBV3-2) combines with J gene TRBJ2-5; 8 bases are shared with TRBD2. CDR1 and CDR2 (germline): LGHDT, YNNKEL (reference sequence). V was clipped by 6 bases and J by 3 bases; unmatched bases: 3. The CDR3 is made up of 13 amino acids.